These T cell receptor beta chains were read from a single sample in a study of PD-1 blockade in classical Hodgkin lymphoma. Using immunoSEQ multiplex PCR, the repertoire was profiled, and TCRdb retains in-frame clones only, with some absent. The data contain about 20,000 clones, roughly 80% of them singletons. The sample was CD8+ T cells from blood, taken before the fourth cycle of nivolumab. The receptors were gathered from a human donor with classical Hodgkin lymphoma. Each CDR3 is given with its conserved first and last residue. The D gene is left open where the match is weak. Clone size is shown for a subset of rows, as once, few, many or a class of expanded clone.

clone size,V gene,J gene,D gene,CDR3 protein,CDR3 DNA
NA,TRBV7-6,TRBJ2-7,NA,CASSLALRPPFYEQYF,TGTGCCAGCAGCTTAGCGCTAAGACCTCCCTTCTACGAGCAGTACTTC
NA,TRBV6-5,TRBJ2-1,NA,CASRTDSNEQFF,TGTGCCAGCAGGACAGACAGCAATGAGCAGTTCTTC
NA,TRBV9,TRBJ1-1,NA,CASSGREGMNTEAFF,TGTGCCAGCAGCGGGAGAGAGGGGATGAACACTGAAGCTTTCTTT
once,TRBV5-6,TRBJ2-3,NA,CASSLVGRVGTDTQYF,TGTGCCAGCAGCTTGGTGGGCAGGGTTGGCACAGATACGCAGTATTTT
NA,TRBV9,TRBJ2-7,NA,CASSPSNDPSPYEQYF,TGTGCCAGCAGCCCATCGAATGACCCCAGCCCCTACGAGCAGTACTTC
NA,TRBV5-1,TRBJ2-7,NA,CASSEIDALEQYF,TGCGCCAGCAGCGAAATTGACGCTCTCGAGCAGTACTTC
NA,TRBV5-8,TRBJ2-5,NA,CASSLLWDESETQYF,TGTGCCAGCAGCTTGCTCTGGGATGAGTCGGAGACCCAGTACTTC
NA,TRBV5-6,TRBJ1-2,TRBD1,CASSLIFGGDRVYGYTF,TGTGCCAGCAGCTTGATATTCGGGGGGGACAGGGTCTATGGCTACACCTTC
NA,TRBV5-1,TRBJ2-7,NA,CASSLEIGGYYEQYF,TGCGCCAGCAGCTTGGAAATCGGGGGATACTACGAGCAGTACTTC
NA,TRBV5-1,TRBJ2-1,NA,CASSLVSGGVLYNEQFF,TGCGCCAGCAGCTTGGTCTCAGGGGGGGTCTTATACAATGAGCAGTTCTTC
NA,TRBV9,TRBJ1-1,NA,CASSVVAGNTEAFF,TGTGCCAGCAGCGTAGTGGCGGGGAACACTGAAGCTTTCTTT
NA,TRBV30,TRBJ1-3,NA,CAWSVPEGFNGNTIYF,TGTGCCTGGAGTGTACCCGAGGGCTTTAATGGAAACACCATATATTTT
NA,TRBV19,TRBJ2-2,TRBD2,CATKTSGGLTGELFF,TGTGCCACCAAAACTAGCGGGGGGTTGACCGGGGAGCTGTTTTTT
NA,TRBV5-4,TRBJ2-1,NA,CASSLRYNEQFF,TGTGCCAGCAGCTTGCGTTACAATGAGCAGTTCTTC
few,TRBV29-1,TRBJ1-1,NA,CSETGVNTEAFF,TGCAGCGAGACAGGCGTGAACACTGAAGCTTTCTTT
NA,TRBV13,TRBJ2-7,NA,CASSSGYPSEQYF,TGTGCCAGCAGCTCAGGGTATCCCTCCGAGCAGTACTTC
few,TRBV6-5,TRBJ1-6,NA,CASSYSIPALALHF,TGTGCCAGCAGTTACTCGATCCCCGCTTTAGCCCTCCACTTT
once,TRBV7-9,TRBJ1-1,NA,CASSSYAWNTEAFF,TGTGCCAGCAGCTCTTATGCATGGAACACTGAAGCTTTCTTT
NA,TRBV4-2,TRBJ2-3,NA,CASSQTFGRESDTQYF,TGTGCCAGCAGCCAAACTTTTGGCCGCGAATCAGATACGCAGTATTTT
NA,TRBV5-4,TRBJ1-5,NA,CASSLYGQPQHF,TGTGCCAGCAGCTTATACGGACAGCCCCAGCATTTT
few,TRBV6-4,TRBJ2-3,NA,CASSDSLGGADTQYF,TGTGCCAGCAGTGACTCCCTCGGCGGGGCAGATACGCAGTATTTT
medium-sized,TRBV14,TRBJ2-7,TRBD1,CASSQDTGQEIGQYF,TGTGCCAGCAGCCAAGACACGGGACAGGAGATAGGGCAGTACTTC
NA,TRBV29-1,TRBJ2-3,NA,CSVDPPAQPIGDTQYF,TGCAGCGTCGACCCGCCGGCACAGCCGATAGGGGATACGCAGTATTTT
NA,TRBV28,TRBJ1-5,TRBD1,CASSQTGPTQPQHF,TGTGCCAGCAGCCAGACAGGGCCCACTCAGCCCCAGCATTTT
NA,TRBV4-2,TRBJ2-7,NA,CASSPSPSYEQYF,TGTGCCAGCAGCCCTTCACCATCCTACGAGCAGTACTTC
NA,TRBV7-9,TRBJ1-1,NA,CASSPPGNTEAFF,TGTGCCAGCAGTCCCCCGGGGAACACTGAAGCTTTCTTT
NA,TRBV5-6,TRBJ1-4,TRBD1,CASSGPRAGTGLNEKLFF,TGTGCCAGCAGCGGGCCGCGCGCGGGGACAGGGTTAAATGAAAAACTGTTTTTT
NA,TRBV7-9,TRBJ2-4,TRBD2,CASTGLAGGKNIQYF,TGTGCCAGCACCGGACTAGCGGGGGGAAAAAACATTCAGTACTTC